This TCR beta chain was retrieved from a study of CD8 T cells in ankylosing spondylitis. Germline V lookup: CDR1 SGHTA, CDR2 FQGNSA. Trimming shortened V by 1 base and J by 4 bases, and 13 bases separated the two germline ends. The CDR3 contains 15 residues. A single record per CDR3 protein comes from TCRdb applying MiXCR to the 5' RACE reads. The sample shows around 490,000 distinct CDR3 sequences, less than 6% of them seen only once. Study-wide points: Characteristic, it appeared, of ankylosing spondylitis blood was a TCR beta motif of fewer than 10 highly homologous variants.

This clonotype was observed at least ten times. What it binds is not known. The chain links TRBV7-2 to TRBJ1-1; D is possibly TRBD1 (6 bases). Sequencing was performed on blood, either unsorted or a sorted T cell fraction (not recorded which). The source is a male donor with ankylosing spondylitis. CDR3 bases: TGTGCCAGCAGCTTAGACAGGGCGGGGAGCACTGAAGCTTTCTTT. Protein: CASSLDRAGSTEAFF.